This T cell receptor beta chain was identified in a study of OX40 agonist ivuxolimab in advanced cancers. Study-level background: Patients in the trial were receiving intravenous ivuxolimab every 2 weeks, at doses of 0.01 to 10 mg/kg.

Assay: immunoSEQ multiplex PCR; the TCRdb copy retains only in-frame clones and omits some. The repertoire holds some 19,000 clones, about 75% seen once, with 18% in the top ten. Deletions cut 0 bases from V and 5 bases from J, with 11 bases between. Germline-derived CDR1 and CDR2 are MNHEY and SVGAGI. The CDR3 contains 15 residues. As for this clone: Its antigen is undetermined.

Study findings and constraints: The antigens recognized by the expanded peripheral T cells, that is their antigen specificity, were not determined.

Any history of autoimmune disease or systemic immunosuppression disqualified patients. J is TRBJ2-1 and V is TRBV6-5; no clear D gene. The TCR sequence derives from an adult with an advanced solid tumor such as melanoma, head and neck, liver or kidney cancer. Sequencing used CD4+ or CD8+ T cells sorted from blood, obtained in a trial of the OX40 agonist ivuxolimab. CDR3 in amino acids: CASSYSRLVDNEQFF. CDR3 sequence (DNA): TGTGCCAGCAGTTACTCAAGGCTGGTGGACAATGAGCAGTTCTTC.